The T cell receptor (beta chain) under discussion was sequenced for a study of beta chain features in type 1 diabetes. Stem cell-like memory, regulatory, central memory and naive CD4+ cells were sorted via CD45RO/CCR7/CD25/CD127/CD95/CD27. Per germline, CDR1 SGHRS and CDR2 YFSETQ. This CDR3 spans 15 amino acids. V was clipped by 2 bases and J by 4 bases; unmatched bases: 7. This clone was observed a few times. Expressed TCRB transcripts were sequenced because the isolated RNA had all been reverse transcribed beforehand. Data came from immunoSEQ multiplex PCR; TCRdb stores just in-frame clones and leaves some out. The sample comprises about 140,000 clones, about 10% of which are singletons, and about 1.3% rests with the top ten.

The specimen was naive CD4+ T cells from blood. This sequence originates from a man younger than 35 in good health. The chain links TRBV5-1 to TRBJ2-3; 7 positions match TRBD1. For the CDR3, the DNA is TGCGCCAGCAGCTTTGGGTCGACAGGGTCAGATACGCAGTATTTT. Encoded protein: CASSFGSTGSDTQYF.